This entry is about one TCR beta chain. Antigen: not known. The data derive from a study of CD8+ T cells in alopecia areata. Study as a whole: Administration of oral tofacitinib to treated patients was at 5 to 10 mg twice daily. Treatment with tofacitinib (6 to 18 months) was followed by 6 months off drug. Broader study findings: Clonality exceeded that of normal scalp in lesional scalp, most notably in alopecia totalis/universalis. Normal skin contains resident alphabeta T cells, and these are also sequenced in scalp samples.

Extraction of RNA preceded its reverse transcription into cDNA, which served as the sequencing template. Clones were sequenced by immunoSEQ multiplex PCR, and TCRdb holds only the in-frame ones, with some missing. The profile shows hundreds of thousands of clones, about 68% of them singletons. The V gene lost 2 bases and the J gene lost 4 bases, with 7 bases spanning the gap. The CDR3 consists of 12 residues. Germline loops: CDR1 GTSNPN, CDR2 SVGIG (reference sequence). The chain carries TRBV30 and TRBJ2-3, with unresolved D. Sequences were derived from CD4+ T cells sorted from blood, sampled at week 0. The TCR was taken from a human donor with alopecia areata. The CDR3 DNA reads as TGTGCCTGGAGTAGGAATCCAGATACGCAGTATTTT. The encoded protein is CAWSRNPDTQYF.